What follows describes a single TCR beta chain. Its antigen is unidentified. The V and J ends lost 3 bases and 11 bases respectively, with 16 bases between them. Germline V gene lookup returns CDR1 MDHEN and CDR2 SYDVKM. The CDR3 length is 13 residues. This record belongs to a study of blood T cells in healthy people across ages. The study's findings and limits: TCR beta diversity, measured per million T cells, fell in a roughly linear way with age.

Healthy Russian Caucasian donors spanned ages roughly 6 to 100 years. No fewer than 6 million PBMCs went into each sample. Together with a sample-barcoded 5' primer, a J-beta primer mix was included in a second PCR lasting about 7 to 12 cycles. The template-switch adaptor was a 5' adaptor with 12 random nucleotides. It tagged each cDNA molecule. TCRdb re-called the 5' RACE reads through MiXCR, storing one row per CDR3 protein. The table has around 900,000 distinct CDR3 sequences, 51% seen once; the top ten hold about a fifth. Sequencing was performed on blood. This TCR was recovered from a woman aged 55-75 years in good health. The V and J genes are TRBV28 and TRBJ2-5, with TRBD2 as a possible D gene (6 bases). The DNA of the CDR3 is TGTGCCAGCAGTTTTGGGCCTTCGGGGGAGCAGTACTTC. It translates to CASSFGPSGEQYF.